This TCR beta chain came from a study of graft-versus-host responses after intestinal transplantation. Study information: Recipients received multivisceral, liver-intestinal, or isolated intestinal transplants. Recipients across the board were started on anti-thymocyte globulin induction, then kept on tacrolimus and steroids for about 3 years. Broader study findings: Declines in HvG clones occurring early post-transplant were associated with peak circulating GvH clone levels. The authors found GvH clones in recipient marrow, some appearing first in ileum or blood.

CDR1 is LNHDA, CDR2 SQIVND, per germline (reference sequence). This CDR3 is 13 amino acids long. V lost 6 bases, J lost 8 bases, and 7 bases stayed unmatched. This table comes from immunoSEQ multiplex PCR, and its TCRdb copy is limited to in-frame clones, with some not included. The top ten clones hold 1.4% to 1.5% of a sample with over 80,000 clones, more than 70% of them seen once. Of note for this clone: Its antigen remains unknown.

The chain recombines TRBV19 with TRBJ1-2; TRBD1 agrees at 9 bases. The sample consisted of PBMCs, taken 255 days after intestinal transplant. This clonotype was obtained from a human patient who received an intestinal transplant, so some T cells may come from the graft donor. For the CDR3, the DNA is TGTGCCAGTAGGGAACAGGGGGCGCAAGGCTACACCTTC. It specifies CASREQGAQGYTF. The complete variable domain, with remaining parts taken from reference TRBV19 and TRBJ1-2, reads DGGITQSPKYLFRKEGQNVTLSCEQNLNHDAMYWYRQDPGQGLRLIYYSQIVNDFQKGDIAEGYSVSREKKESFPLTVTSAQKNPTAFYLCASREQGAQGYTFGSGTRLTVV.